A selection of T cell receptor beta chains follows, all from one sample in a study of blood T cell repertoires in COVID-19. Sequencing used immunoSEQ multiplex PCR; TCRdb keeps in-frame clones, though not all of them. The sample lists about 210,000 clones, 82% occurring once. The specimen was peripheral blood. These receptors were collected from a woman aged 35 to 49 with acute or convalescent COVID-19. The CDR3 runs from the conserved cysteine through the conserved F or W. Each record gives: clone size, V gene, J gene, CDR3 length, CDR3 protein. Only part of the rows carry a size: once, few, many, or a class if the clone is expanded.

>.|TRBV5-6|TRBJ1-2|16
CASSLEGQVLPYGYTF
>few|TRBV11-1|TRBJ2-2|14
CASRQTALTGELFF
>once|TRBV19|TRBJ2-7|15
CASSDTGPSGYEQYF
>.|TRBV5-1|TRBJ2-5|15
CASSPRTGEQETQYF
>.|TRBV11-2|TRBJ1-6|14
CASSKQGAYSPLHF
>.|TRBV28|TRBJ2-5|14
CASTIGGARETQYF
>.|TRBV5-1|TRBJ2-7|13
CASSLDDYYEQYF
>.|TRBV11-1|TRBJ2-1|15
CASSFRLSAYNEQFF
>.|TRBV15|TRBJ2-5|14
CATTRAEKQETQYF
>.|TRBV6-1|TRBJ2-6|16
CASSVTRASGANVLTF
>.|TRBV2|TRBJ2-3|13
CASSVAGGDTQYF
>.|TRBV7-8|TRBJ1-1|15
CASSDRTGMNTEAFF
>many|TRBV30|TRBJ2-5|14
CAWGYRDSRKTQYF
>once|TRBV10-3|TRBJ2-5|14
CAIRPTTGEETQYF
>.|TRBV24-1|TRBJ2-2|18
CATSENPGLAGDAGELFF
>.|TRBV5-4|TRBJ1-2|14
CASSLRTGTYGYTF
>.|TRBV6-5|TRBJ2-7|13
CASWTSRSYEQYF
>.|TRBV11-2|TRBJ2-7|16
CASSLAGLAGEDEQYF
>.|TRBV7-8|TRBJ2-1|16
CASSLGLAGPRNEQFF
>.|TRBV18|TRBJ1-1|15
CASSSRTGRGTEAFF
>.|TRBV11-2|TRBJ2-7|14
CASSLPGVSYEQYF
>.|TRBV2|TRBJ2-2|15
CASSAGQVNTGELFF
>.|TRBV7-9|TRBJ1-1|14
CASSFFRGKTEAFF
>.|TRBV7-9|TRBJ2-5|16
CASSPGTSGGGETQYF
>few|TRBV7-6|TRBJ2-3|18
CASSPRTSGGVSTDTQYF
>.|TRBV4-3|TRBJ2-1|16
CASSRELAGIYNEQFF
>few|TRBV5-8|TRBJ2-2|15
CASRRHGGNTGELFF
>few|TRBV5-1|TRBJ2-3|15
CASSFGTSGTDTQYF
>.|TRBV9|TRBJ2-1|16
CASSVGGRGSYNEQFF
>once|TRBV29-1|TRBJ2-3|14
CSVGAGAWADTQYF
>once|TRBV27|TRBJ1-2|13
CASAYSLNYGYTF
>.|TRBV7-9|TRBJ1-6|15
CASSVDRGWNSPLHF
>.|TRBV6-5|TRBJ1-5|14
CASRGTGYNQPQHF
>.|TRBV7-3|TRBJ2-2|18
CASSSSRDRGRTTGELFF
>few|TRBV19|TRBJ2-1|14
CASKITGVHNEQFF